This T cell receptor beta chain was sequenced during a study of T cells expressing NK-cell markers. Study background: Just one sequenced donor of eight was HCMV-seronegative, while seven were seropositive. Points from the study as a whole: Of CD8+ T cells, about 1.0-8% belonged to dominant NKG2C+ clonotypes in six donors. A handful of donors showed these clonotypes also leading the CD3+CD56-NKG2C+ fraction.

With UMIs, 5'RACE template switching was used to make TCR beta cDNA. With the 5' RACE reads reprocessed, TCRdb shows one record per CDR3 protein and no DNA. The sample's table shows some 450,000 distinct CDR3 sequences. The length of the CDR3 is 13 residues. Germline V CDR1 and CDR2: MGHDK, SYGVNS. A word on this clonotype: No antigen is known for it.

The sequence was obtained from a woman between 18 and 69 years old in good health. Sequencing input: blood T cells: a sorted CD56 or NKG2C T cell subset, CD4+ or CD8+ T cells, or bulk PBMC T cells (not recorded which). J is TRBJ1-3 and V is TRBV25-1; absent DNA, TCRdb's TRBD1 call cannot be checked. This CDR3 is CASSWGGLNTIYF.